Each of the 8 T cell receptor beta chains below was sequenced from the same sample in a study of response to subunit inactivated influenza vaccine (dated by TCRdb to the late 2010s). The method behind the library was RT-PCR. The reads were generated on an Illumina HiSeq 2500. Starting from the raw public reads, TCRdb applied fastp trimming at Q25, assembled clones with MiXCR and retained in-frame beta chains. CDR3 protein sequences are deduplicated, and each keeps its most common genes and DNA. In this sample the table shows about 780,000 distinct CDR3 sequences, less than 20% of which occur a single time. Approximately 10% of the sample is held by the ten biggest clonotypes. This material consisted of PBMCs from blood, taken 5 days after vaccination. These receptors were collected from a man in his forties or fifties who received an inactivated influenza vaccine. Donor details come from another sample of the same person, matched by shared clones.

This clonotype was counted a few times. The chain has TRBV30 and TRBJ2-1, with 12 nucleotides matching TRBD2. The CDR3 sequence is 13 residues long. J lost 6 bases, V lost 6 bases, and 3 bases had no gene match. Germline CDR1 and CDR2: GTSNPN and SVGIG (reference sequence). The CDR3 region has the DNA TGTGCCTGCTCTAGCGGGGGGGCCAATGAGCAGTTCTTC. Residues: CACSSGGANEQFF.

CDR3 amino acids: CASSYPGLSIRGEQYF. The DNA for the CDR3 is TGTGCCAGCAGTTACCCAGGACTATCCATCCGTGGCGAGCAGTACTTC. The chain links TRBV6-2 or TRBV6-3 to TRBJ2-7; perhaps TRBD2 as D (6 bases). Deletions cut 2 bases from V and 6 bases from J, with 20 bases between. The CDR3 contains 16 residues. CDR1 and CDR2 from the germline V gene are MNHEY and SVGEGT.

V gene TRBV20-1 combines with J gene TRBJ2-1; 10 nucleotides match TRBD2. V shed 2 bases and J 3 bases; nucleotides not matched to a gene: 4. Germline loops: CDR1 DFQATT, CDR2 SNEGSKA (reference sequence). The CDR3 totals 15 residues. In nucleotides, the CDR3 is TGCAGTGCTAGACTAGCGGGAGATTTCTACAATGAGCAGTTCTTC. This encodes CSARLAGDFYNEQFF.

Only a few counts were recorded for this clonotype. A much larger clone is a single base away; this may be a read error. The chain employs TRBV7-8 and TRBJ2-1; 13 nucleotides match TRBD2. Trimming at V came to 6 bases and at J to 4 bases, leaving 3 bases not matched to a gene. Germline-derived CDR1 and CDR2 are SGHVS and FQNEAQ. This CDR3 region has 15 residues. Here the CDR3 reads CASRLLAGGYNEQFF. CDR3 DNA sequence: TGTGCCAGCAGGTTACTAGCGGGAGGGTACAATGAGCAGTTCTTC.

This chain uses TRBV11-1 with TRBJ2-7; 9 bases line up with TRBD2. This CDR3 is 15 amino acids long. After removal of 2 bases from V and 6 bases from J, the junction contained 8 bases not matched to a gene. Germline V gene sequence: CDR1 SGHAT, CDR2 FQDESV (reference sequence). The CDR3 region is CASSLFRGRGGEQYF. The DNA for the CDR3 is TGTGCCAGCAGCTTATTCCGCGGGAGGGGAGGCGAGCAGTACTTC.

The chain has TRBV10-3 and TRBJ2-2; 7 positions match TRBD1. The CDR3 sequence is 15 residues long. J was trimmed by 3 bases and V by 4 bases; bases with no gene match: 5. Germline loops: CDR1 ENHRY, CDR2 SYGVKD. CDR3 nucleotide sequence: TGTGCCATCAGTGGAGACAGGGAGTACACCGGGGAGCTGTTTTTT. This codes for CAISGDREYTGELFF.

This clonotype was seen ten or more times. This chain joins TRBV29-1 and TRBJ2-4, with 10 bases lining up with TRBD2. Losses at the gene ends were 4 bases for V and 8 bases for J; bases not matched to a gene: 14. This CDR3 is 16 amino acids long. The germline CDR1 and CDR2 sequences are SQVTM and ANQGSEA. The CDR3 nucleotides read TGCAGCGTTGGAGAGCGGGGGGGCCCAGGGTTAGACATTCAGTACTTC. This codes for CSVGERGGPGLDIQYF.

This clonotype was seen only a few times. This chain links TRBV6-1 with TRBJ1-1, with D possibly TRBD1 on 6 matching bases. Trimming shortened V by 7 bases and J by 4 bases, and 19 bases separated the two germline ends. The CDR3 is 15 residues long. CDR1 and CDR2 from the germline V gene are MNHNS and SASEGT. The DNA for the CDR3 is TGTGCCAGCAAACAAAACAGGGCAAAGGTCACTGAAGCTTTCTTT. Translating it yields CASKQNRAKVTEAFF.